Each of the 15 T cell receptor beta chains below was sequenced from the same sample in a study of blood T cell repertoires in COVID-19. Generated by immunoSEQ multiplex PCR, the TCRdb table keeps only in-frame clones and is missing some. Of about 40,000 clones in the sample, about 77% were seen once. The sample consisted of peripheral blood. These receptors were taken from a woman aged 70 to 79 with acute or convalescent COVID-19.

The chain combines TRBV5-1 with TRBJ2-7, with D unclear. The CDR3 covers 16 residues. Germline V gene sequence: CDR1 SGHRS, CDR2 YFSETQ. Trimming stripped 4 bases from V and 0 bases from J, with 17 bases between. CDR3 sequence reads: CASSPFESATSYEQYF. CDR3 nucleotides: TGCGCCAGCAGCCCCTTCGAGAGCGCAACCTCCTACGAGCAGTACTTC.

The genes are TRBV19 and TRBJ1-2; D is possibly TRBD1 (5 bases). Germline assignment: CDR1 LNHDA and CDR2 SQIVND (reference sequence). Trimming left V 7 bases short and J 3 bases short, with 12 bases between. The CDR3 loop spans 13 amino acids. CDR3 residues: CASTGGTDYGYTF. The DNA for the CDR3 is TGTGCCAGTACGGGGGGGACTGACTATGGCTACACCTTC.

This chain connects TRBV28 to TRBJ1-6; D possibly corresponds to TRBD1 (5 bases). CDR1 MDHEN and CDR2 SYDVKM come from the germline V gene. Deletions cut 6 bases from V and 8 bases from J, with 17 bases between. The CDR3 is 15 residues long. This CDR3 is CASRWGGWMDSPLHF. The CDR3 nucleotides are TGTGCCAGCAGGTGGGGGGGGTGGATGGATTCACCCCTCCACTTT.

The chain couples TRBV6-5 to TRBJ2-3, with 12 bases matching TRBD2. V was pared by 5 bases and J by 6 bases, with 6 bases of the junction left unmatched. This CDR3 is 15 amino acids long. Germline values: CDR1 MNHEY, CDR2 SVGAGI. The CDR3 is CASSNLAGGVDTQYF. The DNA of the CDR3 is TGTGCCAGCAGTAATCTAGCGGGGGGGGTGGATACGCAGTATTTT.

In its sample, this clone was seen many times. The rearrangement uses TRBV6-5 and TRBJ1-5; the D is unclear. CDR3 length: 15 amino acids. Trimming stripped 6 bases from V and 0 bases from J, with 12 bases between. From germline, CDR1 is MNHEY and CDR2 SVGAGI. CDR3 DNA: TGTGCCAGCAGGGCCCCGGGGTCTAGCAATCAGCCCCAGCATTTT. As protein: CASRAPGSSNQPQHF.

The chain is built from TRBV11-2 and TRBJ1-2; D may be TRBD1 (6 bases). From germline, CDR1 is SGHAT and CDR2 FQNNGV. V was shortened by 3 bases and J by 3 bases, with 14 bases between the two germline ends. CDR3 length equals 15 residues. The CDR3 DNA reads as TGTGCCAGCAGCTTCTCCGACAGGTCCCACTATGGCTACACCTTC. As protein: CASSFSDRSHYGYTF.

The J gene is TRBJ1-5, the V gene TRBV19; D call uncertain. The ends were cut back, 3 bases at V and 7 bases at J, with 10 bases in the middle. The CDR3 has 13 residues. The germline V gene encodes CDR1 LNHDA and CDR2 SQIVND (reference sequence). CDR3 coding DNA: TGTGCCAGTAGTATTTCAATGAGACAGCCCCAGCATTTT. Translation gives CASSISMRQPQHF. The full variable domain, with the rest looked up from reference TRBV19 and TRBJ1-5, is DGGITQSPKYLFRKEGQNVTLSCEQNLNHDAMYWYRQDPGQGLRLIYYSQIVNDFQKGDIAEGYSVSREKKESFPLTVTSAQKNPTAFYLCASSISMRQPQHFGDGTRLSIL.

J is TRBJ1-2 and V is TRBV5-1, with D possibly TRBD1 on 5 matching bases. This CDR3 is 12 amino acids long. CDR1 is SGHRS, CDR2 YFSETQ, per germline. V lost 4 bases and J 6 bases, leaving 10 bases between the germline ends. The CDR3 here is CASSATRDGYTF. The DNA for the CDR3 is TGCGCCAGCAGCGCCACCAGGGATGGCTACACCTTC.

CDR3 in amino acids: CASSYPGQGAQQPQHF. The CDR3 DNA sequence: TGTGCCAGCAGTTACCCGGGACAGGGGGCTCAGCAGCCCCAGCATTTT. V is TRBV6-6 and J is TRBJ1-5; 12 bases are a match to TRBD1. This CDR3 contains 16 residues. V lost 2 bases to trimming and J lost 7 bases; unmatched junction nucleotides: 6. Germline lookup yields CDR1 MNHNY and CDR2 SVGAGI (reference sequence).

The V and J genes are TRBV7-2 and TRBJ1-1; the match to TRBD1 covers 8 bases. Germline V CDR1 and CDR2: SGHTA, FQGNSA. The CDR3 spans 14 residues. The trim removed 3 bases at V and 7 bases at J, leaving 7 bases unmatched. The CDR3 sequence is CASSFGQGQGEAFF. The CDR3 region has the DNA TGTGCCAGCAGCTTTGGACAGGGTCAGGGTGAAGCTTTCTTT. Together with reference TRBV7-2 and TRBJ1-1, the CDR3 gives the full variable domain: GAGVSQSPSNKVTEKGKDVELRCDPISGHTALYWYRQSLGQGLEFLIYFQGNSAPDKSGLPSDRFSAERTGGSVSTLTIQRTQQEDSAVYLCASSFGQGQGEAFFGQGTRLTVV.

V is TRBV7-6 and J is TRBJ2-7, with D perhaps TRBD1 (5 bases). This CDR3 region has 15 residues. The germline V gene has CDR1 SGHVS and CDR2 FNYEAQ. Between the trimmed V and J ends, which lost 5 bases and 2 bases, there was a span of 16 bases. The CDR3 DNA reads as TGTGCCAGCAGCCCATGGGGCAGGGCGACCTACGAGCAGTACTTC. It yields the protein CASSPWGRATYEQYF.

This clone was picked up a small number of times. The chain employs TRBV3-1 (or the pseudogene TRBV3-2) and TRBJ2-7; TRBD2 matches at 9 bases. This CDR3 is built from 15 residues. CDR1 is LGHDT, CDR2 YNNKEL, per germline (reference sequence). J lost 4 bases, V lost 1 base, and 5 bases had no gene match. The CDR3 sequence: CASSQGLLAGYEQYF. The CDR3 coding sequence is TGTGCCAGCAGCCAAGGTCTACTAGCGGGTTACGAGCAGTACTTC.

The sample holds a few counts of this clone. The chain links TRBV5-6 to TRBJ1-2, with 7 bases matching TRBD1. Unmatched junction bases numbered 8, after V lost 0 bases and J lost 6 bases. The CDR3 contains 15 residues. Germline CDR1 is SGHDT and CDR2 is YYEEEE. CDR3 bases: TGTGCCAGCAGCTTGGACCCAGGGGGACGAGATGGCTACACCTTC. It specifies CASSLDPGGRDGYTF.

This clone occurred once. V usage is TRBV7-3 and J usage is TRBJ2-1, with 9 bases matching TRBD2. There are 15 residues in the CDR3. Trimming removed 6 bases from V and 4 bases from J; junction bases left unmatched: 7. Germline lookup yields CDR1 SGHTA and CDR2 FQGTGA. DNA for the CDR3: TGTGCCAGCAGTCAAAGCGGGGGGACATACAATGAGCAGTTCTTC. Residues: CASSQSGGTYNEQFF.

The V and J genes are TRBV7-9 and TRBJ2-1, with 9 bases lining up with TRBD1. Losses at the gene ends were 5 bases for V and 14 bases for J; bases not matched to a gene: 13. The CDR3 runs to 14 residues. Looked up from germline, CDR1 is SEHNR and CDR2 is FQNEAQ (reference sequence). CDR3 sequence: CASSQGVGQGVKFF. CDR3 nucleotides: TGTGCCAGCAGCCAAGGGGTGGGACAGGGAGTGAAGTTCTTC. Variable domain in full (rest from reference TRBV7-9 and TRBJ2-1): DTGVSQNPRHKITKRGQNVTFRCDPISEHNRLYWYRQTLGQGPEFLTYFQNEAQLEKSRLLSDRFSAERPKGSFSTLEIQRTEQGDSAMYLCASSQGVGQGVKFFGPGTRLTVL.